This T cell receptor (beta chain) emerged from a study of blood T cell repertoires in COVID-19. For the study at large: Acute and convalescent COVID-19 specimens originated in the United States, Italy and Spain. Sample material is recorded as cDNA or gDNA derived from T cells, B-cell-depleted T cells, or PBMCs.

Deletions cut 0 bases from V and 2 bases from J, with 13 bases between. Germline CDR1 and CDR2: SGDLS and YYNGEE. CDR3 length: 16 residues. Original data processing: Estimated nucleated cell counts came from reference gene primer amplification. TCRdb's table, derived via immunoSEQ multiplex PCR, lists solely in-frame clones and lacks some. V and J calls and clone size are copied from that table; D and trimming were computed from the DNA. The sample lists around 220,000 clones, over 75% seen once, with approximately 2.1% in the top ten. This chain uses TRBV9 with TRBJ2-3, with D perhaps TRBD2 (6 bases). The TCR originated in a woman in her forties who had recovered from COVID-19. The sequenced sample consisted of peripheral blood. For the CDR3, the DNA is TGTGCCAGCAGCGTAGGAGTAGCGGCTCCCACAGATACGCAGTATTTT. Protein: CASSVGVAAPTDTQYF.